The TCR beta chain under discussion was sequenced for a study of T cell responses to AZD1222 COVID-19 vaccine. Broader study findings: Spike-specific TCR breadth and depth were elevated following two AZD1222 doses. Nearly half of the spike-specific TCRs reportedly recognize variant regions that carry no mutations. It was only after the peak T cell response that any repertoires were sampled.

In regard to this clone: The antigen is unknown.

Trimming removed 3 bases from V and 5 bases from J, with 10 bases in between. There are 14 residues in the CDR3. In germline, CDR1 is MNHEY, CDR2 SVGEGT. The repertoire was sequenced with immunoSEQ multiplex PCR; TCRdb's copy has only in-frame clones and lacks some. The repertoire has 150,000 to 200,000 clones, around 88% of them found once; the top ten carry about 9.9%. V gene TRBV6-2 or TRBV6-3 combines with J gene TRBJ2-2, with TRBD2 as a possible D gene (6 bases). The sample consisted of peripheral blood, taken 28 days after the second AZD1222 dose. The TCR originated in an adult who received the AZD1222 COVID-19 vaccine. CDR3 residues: CASSYTGETGELFF. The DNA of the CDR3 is TGTGCCAGCAGTTATACGGGGGAAACCGGGGAGCTGTTTTTT.